Within the sample, the clone carrying this T cell receptor (beta chain) is medium-sized. Its antigen remains unknown. These data come from a study of immune heterogeneity within non-small cell lung tumors. Using 32 V and 13 J primers, multiplex PCR amplified TCR beta CDR3. TCRdb recomputed calls from the multiplex PCR reads with MiXCR, one row per CDR3 protein. The table shows about 15,000 distinct CDR3 sequences, with approximately 30% occurring only once. General study points: Local T-cell clonality correlated moderately but significantly with local tumor mutational burden (R 0.3 to 0.35).

The CDR3 totals 12 residues. The V segment lost 3 bases and the J segment 5 bases; nucleotides outside the gene matches: 3. The germline CDR1 and CDR2 sequences are DFQATT and SNEGSKA (reference sequence). The authors used about 600 ng of bulk tumor genomic DNA per sample as template. Widely spaced biopsies, several per primary tumor, were obtained at surgery. Curative surgery was performed on patients who had untreated, newly diagnosed non-small cell lung cancer. The chain links TRBV20-1 to TRBJ1-1; 7 nucleotides agree with TRBD1. This sequence originates from a woman in her forties or fifties with non-small cell lung cancer. Sequenced: lung tumor tissue. The CDR3 reads CSARTGTTEAFF. For the CDR3, the DNA is TGCAGTGCTAGGACAGGGACGACTGAAGCTTTCTTT.